These 16 T cell receptor beta chains were all obtained from the same sample, sequenced in a study of T and B cells in COVID-19 patients. TRB rearrangements were amplified by multiplex PCR with BIOMED2 TRB-A/B primers. From the multiplex PCR reads, TCRdb called clonotypes with MiXCR, one entry per CDR3 protein. The data hold over 950 distinct CDR3 sequences, with roughly a fifth observed a single time. TRB was amplified from approximately 250-500 ng of blood genomic DNA. The source material was blood. These receptors originate from a human donor with active COVID-19.

In this sample, this clonotype is large. The CDR3 loop is CAWSITRAVSYEQYF. The CDR3 coding sequence is TGTGCCTGGAGTATCACTAGGGCGGTCTCCTACGAGCAGTACTTC. This chain links TRBV30 with TRBJ2-7; TRBD2 is a possible D gene (5 bases). Trimming shortened V by 2 bases and J by 0 bases, and 14 bases separated the two germline ends. Looked up from germline, CDR1 is GTSNPN and CDR2 is SVGIG (reference sequence). The CDR3 sequence is 15 residues long.

V gene TRBV19 combines with J gene TRBJ1-5; D is uncertain. Trimming removed 6 bases from V and 6 bases from J, with 9 bases in between. Germline lookup yields CDR1 LNHDA and CDR2 SQIVND (reference sequence). The CDR3 extends over 12 amino acids. The CDR3 DNA reads TGTGCCAGTAGGGGTGGCGGTCAGCCCCAGCATTTT. It specifies CASRGGGQPQHF.

The chain combines TRBV30 with TRBJ2-1, with 14 positions matching TRBD2. There are 14 residues in the CDR3. The trim removed 1 base at V and 9 bases at J, leaving 2 bases unmatched. Germline V gene sequence: CDR1 GTSNPN, CDR2 SVGIG (reference sequence). CDR3 nucleotides: TGTGCCTGGAGTGGACTAGCGGGAGGGGTTGAGCAGTTCTTC. This gives the protein CAWSGLAGGVEQFF.

By share, this clonotype counts as medium-sized. V and J are TRBV6-2 or TRBV6-3 and TRBJ2-3; D is ambiguous. CDR1 and CDR2 from the germline V gene are MNHEY and SVGEGT. This CDR3 region has 13 residues. V was clipped by 2 bases and J by 3 bases, with 6 bases between them. In nucleotides, the CDR3 is TGTGCCAGCAGTTACAGGGCGACAGATACGCAGTATTTT. Protein: CASSYRATDTQYF.

By share of the sample, this clonotype is large. The chain couples TRBV6-2 or TRBV6-3 to TRBJ2-7; TRBD1 agrees at 8 bases. Looked up from germline, CDR1 is MNHEY and CDR2 is SVGEGT. The V and J ends lost 5 bases and 5 bases, in that order; junction bases with no gene match: 14. CDR3 length equals 16 residues. The CDR3 sequence is CASSPIPRQGKDEQYF. CDR3 DNA: TGTGCCAGCAGTCCTATCCCCCGACAGGGGAAAGACGAGCAGTACTTC.

V gene TRBV12-5 combines with J gene TRBJ2-3; maybe TRBD1 (5 bases). Trimming took off 6 bases at V and 0 bases at J, with 13 bases between the two ends. The V gene's germline CDR1 is LGHNT and CDR2 FRNRAP. This CDR3 region has 15 residues. The CDR3 coding sequence is TGTGCTAGTGGCCTCAGGGATCAGAGCACAGATACGCAGTATTTT. Residues: CASGLRDQSTDTQYF.

As regards this clonotype: With a much larger clone just one base away, this may be a read error. The V call is TRBV7-2, the J call TRBJ2-7; 8 positions match TRBD1. The CDR3 contains 15 residues. Germline V gene data show CDR1 as SGHTA and CDR2 as FQGNSA. V dropped 3 bases and J dropped 4; count of bases not matched to a gene: 8. The CDR3 DNA follows: TGTGCCAGCAGCTTGGTGAGACAGGGGACTTACGAGCAGTACTTC. It encodes CASSLVRQGTYEQYF.

This clonotype ranks as large. This rearrangement joins TRBV27 to TRBJ1-4; the D is unclear. Trimming removed 5 bases from V and 7 bases from J, with 11 bases in between. The CDR3 has 13 amino acids. Germline assignment: CDR1 MNHEY and CDR2 SMNVEV (reference sequence). CDR3 sequence reads: CASSRASFEKLFF. The DNA for the CDR3 is TGTGCCAGCAGTCGGGCCAGTTTTGAAAAACTGTTTTTT.

Judged by abundance, this clonotype is medium-sized. The J gene is TRBJ2-1, the V gene TRBV5-4; 9 nucleotides agree with TRBD2. The V gene's germline CDR1 is SGHNT and CDR2 YYREEE (reference sequence). J lost 4 bases, V lost 7 bases, and 12 bases had no gene match. The CDR3 totals 16 residues. CDR3 amino acids: CASPPPGTSPYNEQFF. The CDR3 DNA reads as TGTGCCAGCCCGCCTCCCGGGACTAGCCCTTACAATGAGCAGTTCTTC.

In this sample, this clonotype turned up once. Given a much more abundant clone one base away, this may be a read error. The chain joins TRBV7-9 to TRBJ2-1, with D perhaps matching TRBD1 or TRBD2 (5 bases each). The CDR3 covers 16 residues. Per germline, CDR1 SEHNR and CDR2 FQNEAQ (reference sequence). Trimming removed 2 bases at V and 3 bases at J, with 14 bases between. CDR3 protein: CASSLILWGSYNEQFF. CDR3 coding DNA: TGTGCCAGCAGCTTAATCTTGTGGGGGAGCTACAATGAGCAGTTCTTC.

In this sample, this clonotype is medium-sized (0.01 to 0.1%). The rearrangement links TRBV5-3 to TRBJ2-1; D unresolved. TRBV5-3 is classed as an ORF, of uncertain function. V lost 4 bases, J lost 6 bases, and 11 bases lay in between. This CDR3 is 13 amino acids long. The CDR3 here is CARSLGLPNEQFF. CDR3 in DNA: TGTGCCAGAAGCCTGGGCCTACCCAATGAGCAGTTCTTC.

This clonotype ranks as medium-sized (0.01 to 0.1%). The rearrangement uses TRBV6-1 and TRBJ1-1; maybe TRBD1 (5 bases). The CDR3 covers 13 residues. Trimming removed 8 bases at V and 6 bases at J, with 16 bases between. The germline V gene encodes CDR1 MNHNS and CDR2 SASEGT. CDR3 sequence (DNA): TGTGCCAGCCCCCGGGACTTGAATGCTGAAGCTTTCTTT. Translating it yields CASPRDLNAEAFF.

This clonotype is medium-sized. This chain uses TRBV6-5 with TRBJ1-5, with a weak D call TRBD1 (6 bases). Germline V CDR1 and CDR2: MNHEY, SVGAGI. This CDR3 comprises 15 residues. V lost 0 bases and J 6 bases, leaving 12 bases between the germline ends. The DNA for the CDR3 is TGTGCCAGCAGTTACTCGATAGGAGGGGGTCAGCCCCAGCATTTT. This codes for CASSYSIGGGQPQHF.

This clonotype was counted a few times. J is TRBJ2-7 and V is TRBV7-9; 7 bases are shared with TRBD2. The CDR3 totals 14 residues. V was clipped by 5 bases and J by 5 bases; unmatched bases: 9. Germline CDR1 and CDR2: SEHNR and FQNEAQ (reference sequence). DNA of the CDR3: TGTGCCAGCAGCCCACCGACTAGCACCGACGAGCAGTACTTC. Its translation is CASSPPTSTDEQYF.

The V call is TRBV5-1, the J call TRBJ1-1; no firm D call. The CDR3 has 14 amino acids. Trimming stripped 0 bases from V and 5 bases from J, with 11 bases between. Looked up from germline, CDR1 is SGHRS and CDR2 is YFSETQ. DNA of the CDR3: TGCGCCAGCAGCTTGGACACGTTAGGGACTGAAGCTTTCTTT. It specifies CASSLDTLGTEAFF. Filled out from reference TRBV5-1 and TRBJ1-1, the complete variable domain reads KAGVTQTPRYLIKTRGQQVTLSCSPISGHRSVSWYQQTPGQGLQFLFEYFSETQRNKGNFPGRFSGRQFSNSRSEMNVSTLELGDSALYLCASSLDTLGTEAFFGQGTRLTVV.

The genes are TRBV19 and TRBJ2-3; D uncertain. The V gene's germline CDR1 is LNHDA and CDR2 SQIVND (reference sequence). The CDR3 is 15 amino acids. In DNA form, the CDR3 reads TGTGTTAGTAGTATAGCCCCTAGTCACACAGATACGCAGTATTTT. Protein product: CVSSIAPSHTDTQYF.